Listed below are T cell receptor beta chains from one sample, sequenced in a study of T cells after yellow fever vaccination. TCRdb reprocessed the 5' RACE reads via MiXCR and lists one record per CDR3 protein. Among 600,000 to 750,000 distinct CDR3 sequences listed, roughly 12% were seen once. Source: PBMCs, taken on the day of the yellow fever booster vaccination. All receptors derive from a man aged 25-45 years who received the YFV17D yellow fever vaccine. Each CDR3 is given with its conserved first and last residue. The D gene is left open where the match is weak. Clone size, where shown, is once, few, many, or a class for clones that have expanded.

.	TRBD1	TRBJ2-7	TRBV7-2	TGTGCCAGCAGCCCAGGGACAGGGAGGAACGAGCAGTACTTC	CASSPGTGRNEQYF
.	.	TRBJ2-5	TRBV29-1	TGCAGCGTTGAAGATTGGGAAGGAGCGTCCCAAGAGACCCAGTACTTC	CSVEDWEGASQETQYF
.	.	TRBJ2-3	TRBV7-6	TGTGCCAGCAGCTCGTCGGTAGGCTGGGGCACAGATACGCAGTATTTT	CASSSSVGWGTDTQYF
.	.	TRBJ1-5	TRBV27	TGTGCCAGCAGTTCCTTTGGGTCCGCACTCCAGCATTTT	CASSSFGSALQHF
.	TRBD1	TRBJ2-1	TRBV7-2	TGTGCCAGCAGCGCCGGACAGGGCGGCAATGAGCAGTTCTTC	CASSAGQGGNEQFF
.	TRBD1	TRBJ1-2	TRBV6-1	TGTGCCAGCAGTCTCACAGGGGGCGGTGGCGGCTACACCTTC	CASSLTGGGGGYTF
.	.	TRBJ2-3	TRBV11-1	TGTGCCAGCAGCCCAGAGTCCCGTCCAGATACGCAGTATTTT	CASSPESRPDTQYF
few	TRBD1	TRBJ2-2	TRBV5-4	TGTGCCAGCAGCGGGGACAGGGGGCTGACCGGGGAGCTGTTTTTT	CASSGDRGLTGELFF
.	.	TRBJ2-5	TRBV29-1	TGCAGCGTCCGGCCACCGCGCGGATCAAGGGAGACCCAGTACTTC	CSVRPPRGSRETQYF
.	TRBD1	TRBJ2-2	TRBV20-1	TGCAGTGCTAGTGCTACTACAGGGGGCATCACCGGGGAGCTGTTTTTT	CSASATTGGITGELFF
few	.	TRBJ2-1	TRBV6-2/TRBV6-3	TGTGCCAGCAACCTGGACTCTTACAATGAGCAGTTCTTC	CASNLDSYNEQFF
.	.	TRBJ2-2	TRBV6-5	TGTGCCAGCAGTTACCGCAAACCTTCCGGGCCACGCACCGGGGAGCTGTTTTTT	CASSYRKPSGPRTGELFF
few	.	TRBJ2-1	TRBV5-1	TGCGCCACCGGGGGGCTAAAGGAGGGGACTGAGCAGTTCTTC	CATGGLKEGTEQFF
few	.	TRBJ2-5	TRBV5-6	TGTGCCAGCAGCTTGGTGGTTAAGGAAGAGACCCAGTACTTC	CASSLVVKEETQYF
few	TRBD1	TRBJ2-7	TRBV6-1	TGTGCCAGCTGTCCAGGACAGGGCTACGAGCAGTACTTC	CASCPGQGYEQYF
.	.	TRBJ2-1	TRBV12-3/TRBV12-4	TGTGCCAGCAGTTTAATTGCCCGGGAGCAGTTCTTC	CASSLIAREQFF
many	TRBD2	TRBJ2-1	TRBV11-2	TGTGCCAGCAGCATCAGACAGGGAAGGACTAGCGGGAGAGGGTATGAGCAGTTCTTC	CASSIRQGRTSGRGYEQFF
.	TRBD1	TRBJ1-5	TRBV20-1	TGCAGTGCTAGAGTCCTCAGGGGGAATCAGCCCCAGCATTTT	CSARVLRGNQPQHF
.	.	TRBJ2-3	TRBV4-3	TGCGCCAGCAGCCAAGATCTGGGAGCGGATACGCAGTATTTT	CASSQDLGADTQYF
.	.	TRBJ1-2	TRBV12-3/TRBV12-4	TGTGCCAGCAGTTTTAACAGGGCCCTGAGTGGCTACACCTTC	CASSFNRALSGYTF